This T cell receptor beta chain derives from a study of T cell repertoires in cytomegalovirus infection. Across the study: Public signatures in TCR beta pointed to CMV infection and matching HLA type. Study-wide results and limits: CMV-specific TCR beta clonotypes restricted by HLA-C dominated the ex vivo response.

This clonotype was detected a few times. Its antigen is unidentified. Germline CDR1 and CDR2: SGHAT and FQNNGV. Trimming took 4 bases from V and 0 from J, leaving 7 bases between them. The CDR3 loop spans 15 amino acids. Each CDR3 protein is one row after TCRdb ran MiXCR on the reads. The table shows some 300,000 distinct CDR3 sequences, with roughly a sixth occurring only once. This sequence originates from a human donor in good health (CMV status not recorded). Some clones in this sample may be carry-over from other donors' samples. Sequences were obtained from PBMCs. The chain couples TRBV11-2 to TRBJ2-6; unclear D gene. The CDR3 loop reads CASSSSRSGANVLTF. CDR3 nucleotides: TGTGCCAGCAGCTCCTCACGCTCTGGGGCCAACGTCCTGACTTTC.